A single sample is the source of the 10 T cell receptor beta chains below, sequenced in a study of blood T cell repertoires in COVID-19. TCRdb keeps only in-frame clones here, not all; method: immunoSEQ multiplex PCR. The table has over 200,000 clones, roughly 86% seen once. The material sequenced was peripheral blood. The source of these receptors is a human donor in a cohort sampled during active COVID-19.

The rearrangement links TRBV15 to TRBJ1-2; TRBD1 aligns across 7 bases. The CDR3 runs to 17 residues. The ends lost 0 bases at V and 1 base at J; junction bases unmatched: 8. CDR1 and CDR2 (germline): LNHNV, YYDKDF (reference sequence). CDR3 amino acids: CATSRERQGYINYGYTF. In DNA form, the CDR3 reads TGTGCCACCAGCAGAGAGAGACAGGGCTATATTAACTATGGCTACACCTTC.

The V and J genes are TRBV14 and TRBJ2-5, with D unclear. The CDR3 length is 12 residues. Between the trimmed V and J ends, which lost 1 base and 2 bases, there was a span of 2 bases. Per germline, CDR1 SGHDN and CDR2 FVKESK. Here the CDR3 reads CASSQVQETQYF. The CDR3 nucleotides are TGTGCCAGCAGCCAAGTACAAGAGACCCAGTACTTC.

The chain recombines TRBV7-9 with TRBJ2-5; 10 positions match TRBD1. V dropped 1 base and J dropped 5; count of bases not matched to a gene: 13. This CDR3 has 18 amino acids. Germline values: CDR1 SEHNR, CDR2 FQNEAQ (reference sequence). The CDR3 here is CASSLGEVWTGGLETQYF. In DNA form, the CDR3 reads TGTGCCAGCAGCTTAGGCGAAGTTTGGACAGGGGGTTTGGAGACCCAGTACTTC.

V is TRBV5-1 and J is TRBJ1-3; D gene uncertain. Germline loops: CDR1 SGHRS, CDR2 YFSETQ. The CDR3 length is 15 residues. V was trimmed by 2 bases and J by 0 bases, leaving 9 bases between them. CDR3 in DNA: TGCGCCAGCAGCTTTACGGAGAGCTCTGGAAACACCATATATTTT. Its protein product is CASSFTESSGNTIYF.

The chain links TRBV19 to TRBJ2-2; TRBD1 aligns across 9 bases. The CDR3 loop spans 15 amino acids. Germline CDR1 reads LNHDA; CDR2 reads SQIVND (reference sequence). J was trimmed by 4 bases and V by 7 bases; bases with no gene match: 7. The CDR3 loop reads CASTPRTGATGELFF. The CDR3 DNA is TGTGCCAGTACCCCCCGGACAGGGGCCACCGGGGAGCTGTTTTTT.

This clone has more than one count but fewer than ten. The rearrangement uses TRBV12-3 or TRBV12-4 and TRBJ2-1, with a tentative D call TRBD2 (5 bases). V was pared by 6 bases and J by 7 bases, with 13 bases between. The CDR3 is made up of 13 amino acids. The CDR3 sequence is CASRSGTSNEQFF. DNA of the CDR3: TGTGCCAGCAGATCGGGAACCTCGAATGAGCAGTTCTTC.

The chain uses TRBV19 and TRBJ2-7, with D possibly matching TRBD1 (6 bases). Germline loops: CDR1 LNHDA, CDR2 SQIVND (reference sequence). Trimming shortened V by 7 bases and J by 2 bases, and 15 bases separated the two germline ends. The CDR3 runs to 14 residues. The CDR3 region is CASMDGDNPYEQYF. CDR3 sequence (DNA): TGTGCCAGTATGGACGGGGACAATCCCTACGAGCAGTACTTC.

The rearrangement uses TRBV30 and TRBJ2-7; 8 bases match TRBD1. This CDR3 comprises 15 residues. J lost 4 bases, V lost 1 base, and 9 bases had no gene match. CDR1 is GTSNPN and CDR2 is SVGIG in the germline V gene (reference sequence). DNA for the CDR3: TGTGCCTGGAGTGAGCCCGGGACAGGCGGGTACGAGCAGTACTTC. Protein product: CAWSEPGTGGYEQYF. The variable domain in full, completed from reference TRBV30 and TRBJ2-7, reads SQTIHQWPATLVQPVGSPLSLECTVEGTSNPNLYWYRQAAGRGLQLLFYSVGIGQISSEVPQNLSASRPQDRQFILSSKKLLLSDSGFYLCAWSEPGTGGYEQYFGPGTRLTVT.

The chain recombines TRBV6-5 with TRBJ2-7; 12 bases are shared with TRBD2. With V trimmed by 5 bases and J by 5 bases, 4 bases remained unmatched. CDR3 length: 14 amino acids. Germline CDR1 MNHEY, CDR2 SVGAGI. The CDR3, as DNA: TGTGCCAGCAGTCTCCGGACTAGCGGGAACGAGCAGTACTTC. Its translation: CASSLRTSGNEQYF.

The chain links TRBV25-1 to TRBJ2-3; TRBD2 agrees at 12 bases. The CDR3 extends over 16 amino acids. Germline CDR1 MGHDK, CDR2 SYGVNS. Trimming cost V 3 bases and J 6 bases; bases outside gene matches: 7. Here the CDR3 DNA reads TGTGCCAGCAGTGATACTAGCGGGGGGATCAGGGATACGCAGTATTTT. It encodes CASSDTSGGIRDTQYF.